This T cell receptor (beta chain) was captured in a study of blood T cell repertoires in COVID-19. Overall study context: The samples span acute and convalescent COVID-19 from the United States, Italy and Spain. PBMCs, B-cell-depleted T cells, or T cells were the source of the cDNA or gDNA that made up the material.

As handled by the study authors: Nucleated cell counts were estimated from reference gene primer amplification. Profiling relied on immunoSEQ multiplex PCR, and the TCRdb table lists in-frame clones only, not all of them. That table is the source of V, J and clone size, and D and trimming were worked out from the DNA. The data contain some 80,000 clones, approximately 86% of them singletons. The V end was cut by 5 bases, the J end by 1 base, with 15 bases between. The CDR3 runs 16 residues. Germline loops: CDR1 SGHNT, CDR2 YENEEA. The sequencing input was peripheral blood. This receptor was identified in a human donor in a cohort sampled during active COVID-19. This chain links TRBV11-3 with TRBJ2-1; D is possibly TRBD1 (6 bases). The CDR3 here is CASSLTGIGSYNEQFF. The CDR3 region has the DNA TGTGCCAGCAGCCTAACAGGGATTGGATCCTACAATGAGCAGTTCTTC.